This TCR beta chain was identified in a study of tumor and adjacent non-tumor tissue in lung cancer. Across the study: The patients, 9 to 11 men and four to six women, were roughly 30 to 85 with stage I to III disease. Each sample yielded about 4.17 million productive TCRbeta reads on average.

Notes on the study in general: Higher tumor TCR diversity was associated with shorter survival.

A modified ARM-PCR protocol with three rounds of nested PCR amplified TCRbeta. Using its own MiXCR run on the multiplex PCR reads, TCRdb lists one record per CDR3 protein. The sample carries some 97,000 distinct CDR3 sequences, 65% recorded once. The germline CDR1 and CDR2 sequences are SGHNT and YENEEA. The CDR3 runs 15 residues. The template was RNA from unsorted bulk tissue. More than 3 cm separated this lung sample from the edge of the tumor. On this clonotype: Its target is not known. One end of the junction fails to match germline, which may point to a read error.

The TCR sequence derives from a man aged 30 to 39 with non-small cell lung cancer. V usage is TRBV11-3 and J usage is TRBJ2-7; D tentatively fits TRBD1 or TRBD2 (5 bases each). Specimen: distant non-tumor lung tissue. CDR3 DNA sequence: TGCGCCAGCAGCTTAAAAGGGACCGACCTCTACGAGCAGTACTTC. Protein: CASSLKGTDLYEQYF.